Following are 19 T cell receptor beta chains from one sample sequenced in a study of beta chain features in type 1 diabetes. Expressed TCRB transcripts were sequenced because the entire RNA isolate underwent reverse transcription. Libraries were prepared by immunoSEQ multiplex PCR; TCRdb keeps only in-frame clonotypes and omits some of them. The data contain about 150,000 clones, just over 9% of them seen just once; the ten biggest clones take up over 2%. Sequenced sample: central memory CD4+ T cells from blood. All receptors come from a woman in her late teens or twenties in good health.

This clone appeared a few times. The V and J genes are TRBV4-1 and TRBJ1-2; TRBD1 aligns across 9 bases. Trimming removed 0 bases from V and 5 bases from J; junction bases left unmatched: 7. Germline V CDR1 and CDR2: MGHRA, YSYEKL. The CDR3 is made up of 16 amino acids. The CDR3 bases are TGCGCCAGCAGCCAAGATCTCCGGGACAGGGATTATGGCTACACCTTC. It yields the protein CASSQDLRDRDYGYTF.

The chain recombines TRBV5-1 with TRBJ2-1; maybe TRBD1 (5 bases). V was shortened by 2 bases and J by 8 bases, with 14 bases between the two germline ends. CDR3 size: 14 residues. Germline loops: CDR1 SGHRS, CDR2 YFSETQ. CDR3 region: CASSLMGQGYEQFF. The CDR3 DNA is TGCGCCAGCAGCTTAATGGGGCAGGGCTATGAGCAGTTCTTC.

The genes are TRBV23-1 and TRBJ1-2; weak D call: TRBD1 (6 bases). TRBV23-1 is annotated as an ORF whose role is uncertain. The CDR3 runs 17 residues. The ends were cut back, 10 bases at V and 10 bases at J, with 34 bases in the middle. CDR3 in DNA: TGCGCCAACCCCCCGGCCGAGGGGGGGCGGAGACTGTGCGACTACACCTTC. Translating it yields CANPPAEGGRRLCDYTF.

The chain combines TRBV5-4 with TRBJ1-2; 7 bases are shared with TRBD1. The CDR3 spans 16 residues. CDR1 is SGHNT and CDR2 is YYREEE in the germline V gene (reference sequence). J was trimmed by 7 bases and V by 4 bases; bases with no gene match: 16. The chain's CDR3 is CASSPRGEGALSGYTF. The CDR3 DNA is TGTGCCAGCAGCCCTCGGGGCGAGGGGGCGCTTTCTGGCTACACCTTC.

In its sample, this clone was seen a few times. The chain combines TRBV7-9 with TRBJ2-5; TRBD2 matches at 16 bases. Germline V lookup: CDR1 SEHNR, CDR2 FQNEAQ (reference sequence). The V segment lost 4 bases and the J segment 5 bases; nucleotides outside the gene matches: 10. This CDR3 comprises 18 residues. The CDR3 nucleotides read TGTGCCAGCAGCTGGGTAACCGGGACTAGCGGGAGGGCCGAGACCCAGTACTTC. This translates into CASSWVTGTSGRAETQYF.

This clone has a handful of counts. This chain uses TRBV5-1 with TRBJ2-1; 8 bases are shared with TRBD1. The trim removed 1 base at V and 9 bases at J, leaving 9 bases unmatched. Germline V gives CDR1 SGHRS, CDR2 YFSETQ. This CDR3 has 15 residues. The CDR3 loop reads CASSLNMAGGTEQFF. As DNA, the CDR3 is TGCGCCAGCAGCTTGAATATGGCAGGGGGCACTGAGCAGTTCTTC.

The J gene is TRBJ2-1, the V gene TRBV5-1; TRBD2 matches at 8 bases. Trimming took 3 bases from V and 1 from J; bases not matched to a gene: 6. The germline CDR1 and CDR2 sequences are SGHRS and YFSETQ. The CDR3 sequence is 16 residues long. CDR3 in amino acids: CASSSDAGGSYNEQFF. The DNA of the CDR3 is TGCGCCAGCAGCTCGGATGCGGGGGGATCCTACAATGAGCAGTTCTTC. Full variable domain (outside the CDR3, taken from reference TRBV5-1 and TRBJ2-1): KAGVTQTPRYLIKTRGQQVTLSCSPISGHRSVSWYQQTPGQGLQFLFEYFSETQRNKGNFPGRFSGRQFSNSRSEMNVSTLELGDSALYLCASSSDAGGSYNEQFFGPGTRLTVL.

This chain joins TRBV4-2 and TRBJ1-4; D ambiguous. Trimming took off 4 bases at V and 1 base at J, with 16 bases between the two ends. Per the germline V gene, CDR1 is LGHNA and CDR2 is YNFKEQ. The CDR3 spans 17 residues. The CDR3: CASSRGLGVGTNEKLFF. As DNA, the CDR3 is TGTGCCAGCAGCCGAGGACTAGGTGTCGGAACTAATGAAAAACTGTTTTTT.

In this sample, this clone turned up a few times. This chain joins TRBV9 and TRBJ2-2, with 9 bases lining up with TRBD1. The CDR3 contains 17 residues. V shed 3 bases and J 1 base; nucleotides not matched to a gene: 7. CDR1 and CDR2 from the germline V gene are SGDLS and YYNGEE. Here the CDR3 DNA reads TGTGCCAGCAGCGGAGTCGCGGGACAGGGGAACACCGGGGAGCTGTTTTTT. As protein: CASSGVAGQGNTGELFF.

The genes are TRBV9 and TRBJ1-5, with TRBD1 as a possible D gene (6 bases). CDR1 and CDR2 from the germline V gene are SGDLS and YYNGEE. V dropped 4 bases and J dropped 0 bases, with 17 bases sitting between them. This CDR3 region has 17 residues. CDR3 protein: CASSQGTDTYSNQPQHF. Here the CDR3 DNA reads TGTGCCAGCAGCCAGGGGACCGACACTTATAGCAATCAGCCCCAGCATTTT.

The V call is TRBV9, the J call TRBJ2-5; the match to TRBD2 covers 10 bases. The CDR3 runs 20 residues. Germline CDR1 is SGDLS and CDR2 is YYNGEE. Trimming took 0 bases from V and 2 from J; bases not matched to a gene: 16. The CDR3 DNA reads TGTGCCAGCAGCGTAGGACTAGCGGGTCGCGGAGTTACGGAGCAAGAGACCCAGTACTTC. The encoded protein is CASSVGLAGRGVTEQETQYF.

The chain joins TRBV30 to TRBJ1-6; TRBD1 agrees at 9 bases. The germline CDR1 and CDR2 sequences are GTSNPN and SVGIG (reference sequence). V dropped 0 bases and J dropped 7; count of bases not matched to a gene: 4. The CDR3 spans 15 residues. Written as DNA, the CDR3 is TGTGCCTGGAGTGTAATGGGGACAGGGAATTCACCCCTCCACTTT. It specifies CAWSVMGTGNSPLHF.

The chain has TRBV4-2 and TRBJ2-1, with TRBD2 matching over 7 bases. The CDR3 sequence is 15 residues long. Germline V gene data show CDR1 as LGHNA and CDR2 as YNFKEQ. The V gene end was trimmed by 1 base and the J gene end by 2 bases; junction bases not matched to a gene: 2. The DNA of the CDR3 is TGTGCCAGCAGCCAAGCCCTAGCGGCCTACAATGAGCAGTTCTTC. Amino acid sequence: CASSQALAAYNEQFF.

The rearrangement uses TRBV9 and TRBJ1-4, with 7 bases aligning to TRBD1. The CDR3 totals 14 residues. CDR1 is SGDLS and CDR2 is YYNGEE in the germline V gene. Unmatched junction bases numbered 7, after V lost 4 bases and J lost 7 bases. The CDR3 coding sequence is TGTGCCAGCAGCCTCGACAGGGTGGCTGAAAAACTGTTTTTT. The encoded protein is CASSLDRVAEKLFF.

The chain is built from TRBV9 and TRBJ2-1, with D possibly TRBD2 on 6 matching bases. There are 14 residues in the CDR3. Germline V CDR1 and CDR2: SGDLS, YYNGEE. Trimming took off 3 bases at V and 4 bases at J, with 11 bases between the two ends. The CDR3 region has the DNA TGTGCCAGCAGCGCCGGGACTCTTTACAATGAGCAGTTCTTC. It yields the protein CASSAGTLYNEQFF.

This chain connects TRBV29-1 to TRBJ1-2; 10 bases are shared with TRBD1. From germline, CDR1 is SQVTM and CDR2 ANQGSEA. V shed 6 bases and J 8 bases; nucleotides not matched to a gene: 6. This CDR3 has 12 amino acids. The CDR3 protein is CSVGDRGEGYTF. As DNA, the CDR3 is TGCAGCGTAGGGGACAGGGGCGAGGGCTACACCTTC.

This clone has only a few counts. The chain joins TRBV6-1 to TRBJ2-1; tentative D call: TRBD2 (6 bases). V was pared by 3 bases and J by 6 bases, with 9 bases between. Per the germline V gene, CDR1 is MNHNS and CDR2 is SASEGT. This CDR3 spans 13 amino acids. The DNA for the CDR3 is TGTGCCAGCAGTGACTATAGCGGCAATGAGCAGTTCTTC. Amino acids: CASSDYSGNEQFF.

This clone showed up just a few times. The V and J genes are TRBV18 and TRBJ2-5; 9 nucleotides match TRBD2. The germline CDR1 and CDR2 sequences are KGHSH and LQKENI. V shed 3 bases and J 4 bases; nucleotides not matched to a gene: 3. This CDR3 region has 14 residues. The CDR3 loop is CASSPSGSGETQYF. The CDR3 DNA sequence: TGTGCCAGCTCACCTAGCGGGAGTGGAGAGACCCAGTACTTC.

The V call is TRBV5-4, the J call TRBJ2-1, with 9 bases matching TRBD2. Unmatched junction bases numbered 7, after V lost 4 bases and J lost 5 bases. This CDR3 spans 15 amino acids. Germline-derived CDR1 and CDR2 are SGHNT and YYREEE (reference sequence). The CDR3 region is CASSGNSGSHNEQFF. The CDR3, as DNA: TGTGCCAGCAGCGGGAATAGCGGGAGCCACAATGAGCAGTTCTTC.